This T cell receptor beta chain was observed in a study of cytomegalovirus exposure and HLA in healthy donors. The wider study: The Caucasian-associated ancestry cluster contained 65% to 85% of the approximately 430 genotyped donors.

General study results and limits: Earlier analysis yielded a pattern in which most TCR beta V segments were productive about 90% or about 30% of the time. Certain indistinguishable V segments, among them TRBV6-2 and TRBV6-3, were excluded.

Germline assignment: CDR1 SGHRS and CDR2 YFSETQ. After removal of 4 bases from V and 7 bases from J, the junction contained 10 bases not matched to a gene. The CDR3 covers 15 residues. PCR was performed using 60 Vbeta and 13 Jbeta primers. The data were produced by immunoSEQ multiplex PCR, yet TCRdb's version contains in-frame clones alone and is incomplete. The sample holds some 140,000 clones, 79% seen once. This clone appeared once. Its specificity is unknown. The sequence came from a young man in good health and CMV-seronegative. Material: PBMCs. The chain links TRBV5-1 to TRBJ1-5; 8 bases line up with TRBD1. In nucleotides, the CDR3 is TGCGCCAGCAGCCCCGAAACAGGGGGAGGCCAGCCCCAGCATTTT. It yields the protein CASSPETGGGQPQHF.